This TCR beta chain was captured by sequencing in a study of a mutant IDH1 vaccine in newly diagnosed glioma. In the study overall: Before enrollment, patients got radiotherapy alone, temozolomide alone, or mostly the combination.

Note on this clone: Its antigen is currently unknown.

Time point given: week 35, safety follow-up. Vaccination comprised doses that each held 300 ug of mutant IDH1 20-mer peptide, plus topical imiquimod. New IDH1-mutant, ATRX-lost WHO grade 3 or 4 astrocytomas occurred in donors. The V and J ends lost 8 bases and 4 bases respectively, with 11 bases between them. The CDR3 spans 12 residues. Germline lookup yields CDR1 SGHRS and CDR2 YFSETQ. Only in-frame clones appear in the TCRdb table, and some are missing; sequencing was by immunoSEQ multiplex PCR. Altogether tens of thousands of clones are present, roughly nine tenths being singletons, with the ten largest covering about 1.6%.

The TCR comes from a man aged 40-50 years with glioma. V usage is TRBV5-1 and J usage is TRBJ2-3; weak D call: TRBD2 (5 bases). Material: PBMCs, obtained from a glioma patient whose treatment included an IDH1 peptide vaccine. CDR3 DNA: TGCGCCAGTGGGGAGCCCGCAGATACGCAGTATTTT. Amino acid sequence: CASGEPADTQYF.